This entry describes one TCR beta chain. Measured with immunoSEQ multiplex PCR; TCRdb has only the in-frame clones, and not every one. The repertoire includes some 170,000 clones, about 90% of them detected once, and 4% to 4.5% sits in the top ten. The data stem from a study of T cell responses to AZD1222 COVID-19 vaccine. CDR3 length equals 13 residues. CDR1 and CDR2 (germline): SGHDN, FVKESK. V was trimmed by 0 bases and J by 4 bases, leaving 3 bases between them. The origin of this receptor is an adult who received the MenACWY meningococcal vaccine as a control. The chain uses TRBV14 and TRBJ2-2; no reliable D call. This sample comprised peripheral blood, obtained 28 days after the second dose of the MenACWY control vaccine. This chain's CDR3 is CASSQDPTGELFF. DNA for the CDR3: TGTGCCAGCAGCCAAGATCCCACCGGGGAGCTGTTTTTT.